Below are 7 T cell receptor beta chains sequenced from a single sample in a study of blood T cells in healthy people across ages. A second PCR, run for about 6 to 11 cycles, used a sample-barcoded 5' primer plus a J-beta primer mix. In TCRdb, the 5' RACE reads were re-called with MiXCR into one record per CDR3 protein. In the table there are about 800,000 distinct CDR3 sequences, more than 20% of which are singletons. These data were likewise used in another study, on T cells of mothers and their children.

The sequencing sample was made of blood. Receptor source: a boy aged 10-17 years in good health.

For the CDR3, the DNA is TGCAGTGCTGCCATGGGACTGACTAATGAGCAGTTCTTC. Amino acid sequence: CSAAMGLTNEQFF. The chain combines TRBV20-1 with TRBJ2-1; TRBD2 might be the D (6 bases). Germline assignment: CDR1 DFQATT and CDR2 SNEGSKA (reference sequence). The CDR3 consists of 13 residues. Between the trimmed V and J ends, which lost 5 bases and 7 bases, there was a span of 15 bases.

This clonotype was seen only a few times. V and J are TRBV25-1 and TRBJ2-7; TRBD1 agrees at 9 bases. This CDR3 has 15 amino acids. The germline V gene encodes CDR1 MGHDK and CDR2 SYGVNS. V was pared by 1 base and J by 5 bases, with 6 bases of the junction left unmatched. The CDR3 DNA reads TGTGCCAGCAGTGAATCCGGGACAGGGTTCCACGAGCAGTACTTC. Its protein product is CASSESGTGFHEQYF.

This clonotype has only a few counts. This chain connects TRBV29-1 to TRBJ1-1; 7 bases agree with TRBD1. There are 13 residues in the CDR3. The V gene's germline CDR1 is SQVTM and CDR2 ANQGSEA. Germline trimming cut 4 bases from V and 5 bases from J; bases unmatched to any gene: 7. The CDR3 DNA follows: TGCAGCGTTGGAGGGACAGTCAAAACTGAAGCTTTCTTT. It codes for CSVGGTVKTEAFF.

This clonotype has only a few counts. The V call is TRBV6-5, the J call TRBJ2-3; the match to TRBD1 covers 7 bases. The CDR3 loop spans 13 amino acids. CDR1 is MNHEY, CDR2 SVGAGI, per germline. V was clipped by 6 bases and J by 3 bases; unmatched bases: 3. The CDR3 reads CASRQQGTDTQYF. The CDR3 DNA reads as TGTGCCAGCAGGCAACAGGGGACAGATACGCAGTATTTT.

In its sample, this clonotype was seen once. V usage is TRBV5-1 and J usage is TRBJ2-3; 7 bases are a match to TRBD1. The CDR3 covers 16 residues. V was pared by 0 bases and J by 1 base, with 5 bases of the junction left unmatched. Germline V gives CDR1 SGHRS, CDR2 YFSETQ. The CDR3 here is CASSLGQGHGTDTQYF. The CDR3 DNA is TGCGCCAGCAGCTTGGGACAGGGTCATGGCACAGATACGCAGTATTTT.

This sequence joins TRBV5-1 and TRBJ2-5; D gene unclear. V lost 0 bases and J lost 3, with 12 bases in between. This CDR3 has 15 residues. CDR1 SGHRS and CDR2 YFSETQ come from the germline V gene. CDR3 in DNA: TGCGCCAGCAGCTTGGGGACGGCTTCGGAAGAGACCCAGTACTTC. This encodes CASSLGTASEETQYF.

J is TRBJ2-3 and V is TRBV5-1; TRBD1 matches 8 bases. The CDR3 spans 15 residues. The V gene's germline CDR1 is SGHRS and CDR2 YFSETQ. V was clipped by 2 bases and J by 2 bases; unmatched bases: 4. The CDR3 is CASSFRQGPTDTQYF. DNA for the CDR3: TGCGCCAGCAGCTTCCGACAGGGGCCCACAGATACGCAGTATTTT.